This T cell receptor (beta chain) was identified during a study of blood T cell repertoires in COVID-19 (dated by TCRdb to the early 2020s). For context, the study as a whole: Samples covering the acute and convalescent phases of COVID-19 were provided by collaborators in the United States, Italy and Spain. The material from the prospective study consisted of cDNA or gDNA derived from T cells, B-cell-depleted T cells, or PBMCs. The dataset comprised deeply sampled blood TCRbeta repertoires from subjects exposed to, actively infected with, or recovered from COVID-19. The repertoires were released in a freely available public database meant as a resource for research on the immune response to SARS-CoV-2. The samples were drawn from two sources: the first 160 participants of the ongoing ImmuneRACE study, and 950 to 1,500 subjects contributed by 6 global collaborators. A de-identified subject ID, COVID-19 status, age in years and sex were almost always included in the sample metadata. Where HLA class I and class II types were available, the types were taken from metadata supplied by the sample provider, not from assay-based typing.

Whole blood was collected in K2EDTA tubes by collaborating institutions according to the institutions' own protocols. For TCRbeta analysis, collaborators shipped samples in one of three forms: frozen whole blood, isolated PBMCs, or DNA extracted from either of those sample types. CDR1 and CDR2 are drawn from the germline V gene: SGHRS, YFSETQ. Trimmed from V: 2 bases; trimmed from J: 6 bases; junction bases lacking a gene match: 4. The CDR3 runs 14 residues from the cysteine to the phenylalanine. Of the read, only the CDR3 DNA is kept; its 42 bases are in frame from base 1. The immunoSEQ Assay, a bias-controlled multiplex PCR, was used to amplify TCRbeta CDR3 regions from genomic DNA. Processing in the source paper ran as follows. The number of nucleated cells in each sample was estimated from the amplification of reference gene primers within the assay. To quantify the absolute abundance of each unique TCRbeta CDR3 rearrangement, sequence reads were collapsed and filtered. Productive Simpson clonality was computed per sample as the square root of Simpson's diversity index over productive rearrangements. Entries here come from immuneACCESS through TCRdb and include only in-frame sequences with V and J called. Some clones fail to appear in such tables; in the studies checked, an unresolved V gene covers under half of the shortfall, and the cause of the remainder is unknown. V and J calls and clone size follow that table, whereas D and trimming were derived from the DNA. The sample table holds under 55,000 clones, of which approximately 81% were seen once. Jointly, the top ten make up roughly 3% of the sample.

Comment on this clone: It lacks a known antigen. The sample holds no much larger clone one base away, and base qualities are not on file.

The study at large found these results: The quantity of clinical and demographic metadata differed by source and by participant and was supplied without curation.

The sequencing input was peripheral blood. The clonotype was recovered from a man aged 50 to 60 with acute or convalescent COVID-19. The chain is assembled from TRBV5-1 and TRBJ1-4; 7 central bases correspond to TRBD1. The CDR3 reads CASSFEQGDEKLFF. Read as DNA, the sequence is TGCGCCAGCAGCTTTGAGCAGGGGGATGAAAAACTGTTTTTT.